A selection of T cell receptor beta chains follows, all from one sample in a study of T cell responses to AZD1222 COVID-19 vaccine. The assay was immunoSEQ multiplex PCR, and TCRdb's table has in-frame clones only and misses some. The table has fewer than 150,000 clones, approximately 90% seen once. The starting material was peripheral blood, obtained on day 0 of AZD1222 vaccination. The source is an adult in good health. The CDR3 runs from the conserved cysteine through the conserved F or W.

V gene: TRBV11-2; CDR3 protein: CASSLIPTGTGSYEQYF
V gene: TRBV5-1; CDR3 protein: CASSFNPTGGSGANVLTF
V gene: TRBV19; CDR3 protein: CASNLYGDPSLDYGYTF
V gene: TRBV19; CDR3 protein: CATGPKETQYF
V gene: TRBV5-1; CDR3 protein: CASGTAGSHNEQFF
V gene: TRBV3-1/TRBV3-2; CDR3 protein: CASSQDTSQPQHF
V gene: TRBV28; CDR3 protein: CASQLPGQVAGELFF
V gene: TRBV19; CDR3 protein: CASRAGIQETQYF
V gene: TRBV6-5; CDR3 protein: CASSSTLAGTYEQYF
V gene: TRBV5-1; CDR3 protein: CASSHSGGGTDTQYF
V gene: TRBV9; CDR3 protein: CASSVTSGGTGSYTF
V gene: TRBV29-1; CDR3 protein: CSAEGGVRTDTQYF
V gene: TRBV6-5; CDR3 protein: CASTHRNTEAFF
V gene: TRBV24-1; CDR3 protein: CATSDLTENGGELFF
V gene: TRBV9; CDR3 protein: CASSVATIMNTEAFF
V gene: TRBV30; CDR3 protein: CAWSVQGQSIQPQHF
V gene: TRBV19; CDR3 protein: CASTQGGGPYNEQFF
V gene: TRBV11-2; CDR3 protein: CASSPGTANFQPNTEAFF
V gene: TRBV6-6; CDR3 protein: CASSYSASGNNEQFF
V gene: TRBV7-9; CDR3 protein: CVWVGNTEAFF
V gene: TRBV6-2/TRBV6-3; CDR3 protein: CASSQRTSSYNEQFF
V gene: TRBV2; CDR3 protein: CASSQRTGADSPLHF
V gene: TRBV5-1; CDR3 protein: CASSFPTGGAYEQYF
V gene: TRBV19; CDR3 protein: CASSMTGQVGYTF
V gene: TRBV19; CDR3 protein: CASRDIAGIRNIQYF
V gene: TRBV29-1; CDR3 protein: CSVDGRTDTQYF
V gene: TRBV5-1; CDR3 protein: CASSLGAYEQYF
V gene: TRBV4-2; CDR3 protein: CASSQEGKGGDEQFF
V gene: TRBV19; CDR3 protein: CASSIRTGDEKLFF
V gene: TRBV15; CDR3 protein: CATSRRTLGDLKDTQYF
V gene: TRBV2; CDR3 protein: CASREGQGQETQYF
V gene: TRBV28; CDR3 protein: CASSPPPGQGNEKLFF
V gene: TRBV6-6; CDR3 protein: CASSKIQGRSSTEAFF
V gene: TRBV27; CDR3 protein: CASSLGAEPNYGYTF
V gene: TRBV9; CDR3 protein: CASSPTGGADTGELFF
V gene: TRBV18; CDR3 protein: CASSLGGNAYEQYF
V gene: TRBV10-3; CDR3 protein: CAISESIASSGNTIYF
V gene: TRBV5-6; CDR3 protein: CASSLGGGGYGYTF
V gene: TRBV7-2; CDR3 protein: CASSSGDFTDTQYF
V gene: TRBV5-4; CDR3 protein: CASSLTRTGEQYF
V gene: TRBV19; CDR3 protein: CASSLFPSSGSYNEQFF
V gene: TRBV10-3; CDR3 protein: CAISATSGEGETQYF
V gene: TRBV18; CDR3 protein: CASSPISGGGPNTGELFF
V gene: TRBV21-1; CDR3 protein: CASIKGLGTGSYHEQFF
V gene: TRBV5-1; CDR3 protein: CASSLFVGEAFF
V gene: TRBV7-6; CDR3 protein: CASSPTSGGTDTQYF
V gene: TRBV18; CDR3 protein: CASSQTQGRANQPQHF
V gene: TRBV7-2; CDR3 protein: CASSSQWTAARDTQYF
V gene: TRBV6-6; CDR3 protein: CASSYGARSYEQYF
V gene: TRBV11-3; CDR3 protein: CASSRDISSTDTQYF
V gene: TRBV9; CDR3 protein: CASSAPSLRSGELFF
V gene: TRBV2; CDR3 protein: CASSEWPSGGRRETQYF
V gene: TRBV5-1; CDR3 protein: CASSFGSGGTGELFF
V gene: TRBV19; CDR3 protein: CASSIVGEAFF
V gene: TRBV5-5; CDR3 protein: CASSAGGGRTEAFF